Below are 21 T cell receptor beta chains sequenced from a single sample in a study of T-cell memory formation after mild COVID-19. One entry per CDR3 protein results from TCRdb running MiXCR on the 5' RACE reads. The data contain 200,000 to 300,000 distinct CDR3 sequences, around 17% of them singletons. The sequenced sample was PBMCs or a T cell subset sorted from them (not recorded which). The receptors come from a man younger than 30 who had mild COVID-19 (a few samples of this study predate the infection). Cell type and time point are not known.

J is TRBJ2-5 and V is TRBV2; TRBD2 matches at 14 bases. Germline loops: CDR1 SNHLY, CDR2 FYNNEI. The V and J ends lost 6 bases and 5 bases, in that order; junction bases with no gene match: 5. This CDR3 spans 15 amino acids. This chain's CDR3 is CASSRLAGGFETQYF. The CDR3 DNA follows: TGTGCCAGCAGCCGACTAGCGGGGGGGTTTGAGACCCAGTACTTC.

V is TRBV6-2 or TRBV6-3 and J is TRBJ2-2; tentatively, D is TRBD2 (7 bases). The germline V and J ends were trimmed by 5 bases and 3 bases, with 13 bases remaining between them. Germline lookup yields CDR1 MNHEY and CDR2 SVGEGT. The length of the CDR3 is 15 residues. The DNA of the CDR3 is TGTGCCAGCAGTGTGGGGGGGGGCCACACCGGGGAGCTGTTTTTT. Amino acid sequence: CASSVGGGHTGELFF.

The sample holds a few counts of this clonotype. The V and J genes are TRBV5-5 and TRBJ1-1; TRBD1 matches at 8 bases. The V and J ends lost 4 bases and 8 bases, in that order; junction bases with no gene match: 7. Germline V gene sequence: CDR1 SGHKS, CDR2 YYEKEE (reference sequence). The CDR3 is 13 residues long. CDR3 nucleotides: TGTGCCAGCAGCCCGGGACAGGCCCTCGAAGCTTTCTTT. This sequence encodes CASSPGQALEAFF.

This clonotype was detected ten times or more. The V call is TRBV7-2, the J call TRBJ2-3, with a tentative D call TRBD1 (5 bases). The CDR3 is made up of 12 amino acids. The V gene lost 6 bases and the J gene lost 5 bases, with 9 bases spanning the gap. CDR1 is SGHTA and CDR2 is FQGNSA in the germline V gene. The CDR3 DNA reads TGTGCCAGCAGGGGGCCGGGAGATACGCAGTATTTT. Amino acids: CASRGPGDTQYF. Looking up the rest from reference TRBV7-2 and TRBJ2-3 gives the full variable domain: GAGVSQSPSNKVTEKGKDVELRCDPISGHTALYWYRQSLGQGLEFLIYFQGNSAPDKSGLPSDRFSAERTGGSVSTLTIQRTQQEDSAVYLCASRGPGDTQYFGPGTRLTVL.

The chain couples TRBV20-1 to TRBJ2-3; D remains unclear. V dropped 2 bases and J dropped 0 bases, with 9 bases sitting between them. The germline V gene encodes CDR1 DFQATT and CDR2 SNEGSKA (reference sequence). This CDR3 region has 14 residues. The CDR3 DNA reads TGCAGTGCTAGATTGGGCCGAAGCACAGATACGCAGTATTTT. Its translation: CSARLGRSTDTQYF.

This chain connects TRBV12-3 or TRBV12-4 to TRBJ2-1; no firm D call. With 1 base removed from V and 11 bases from J, the gap between germline ends came to 9 bases. This CDR3 has 12 amino acids. CDR3 DNA sequence: TGTGCCAGCAGTTTAGACCCCAGGAAGCAGTTCTTC. This encodes CASSLDPRKQFF.

This clonotype appeared many times. The rearrangement uses TRBV7-2 and TRBJ2-5, with D unresolved. Trimming took 4 bases from V and 0 from J, leaving 3 bases between them. Germline-derived CDR1 and CDR2 are SGHTA and FQGNSA. The CDR3 consists of 12 residues. The CDR3 here is CASSYYQETQYF. Written as DNA, the CDR3 is TGTGCCAGCAGCTACTACCAAGAGACCCAGTACTTC.

For this clonotype: The CDR3 carries no conserved terminal phenylalanine or tryptophan, so it likely arises from a read error. Because the CDR3's place on the DNA is in doubt, the DNA is left out and the CDR3 is given as listed by TCRdb. This chain uses TRBV7-9 with TRBJ2-1; the table's D call, TRBD1, has no DNA check behind it. Looked up from germline, CDR1 is SEHNR and CDR2 is FQNEAQ (reference sequence). The CDR3 is 13 residues long, counting both termini. CDR3 amino acids: CASSLGVGDRLFS.

V gene TRBV6-2 or TRBV6-3 combines with J gene TRBJ2-3; 10 bases are shared with TRBD2. The CDR3 has 14 residues. The V gene end was trimmed by 1 base and the J gene end by 6 bases; junction bases not matched to a gene: 1. The V gene's germline CDR1 is MNHEY and CDR2 SVGEGT. CDR3 nucleotide sequence: TGTGCCAGCAGTTACTTAGCGGGGGGCGATACGCAGTATTTT. As protein: CASSYLAGGDTQYF.

In this sample, this clonotype turned up a few times. V usage is TRBV28 and J usage is TRBJ2-2, with D tentatively TRBD1 (6 bases). The CDR3 totals 17 residues. V was trimmed by 1 base and J by 4 bases, leaving 16 bases between them. Germline V gene data show CDR1 as MDHEN and CDR2 as SYDVKM. CDR3 sequence reads: CASSLSAFWTATGELFF. CDR3 bases: TGTGCCAGCAGTTTATCGGCTTTCTGGACAGCCACCGGGGAGCTGTTTTTT.

This rearrangement joins TRBV10-3 to TRBJ2-7, with D uncertain. V dropped 1 base and J dropped 10 bases, with 11 bases sitting between them. Germline V gene sequence: CDR1 ENHRY, CDR2 SYGVKD. This CDR3 region has 12 residues. DNA for the CDR3: TGTGCCATCAGTGAGTTACTGGAAAGTCAGTACTTC. Translating gives CAISELLESQYF.

The chain carries TRBV5-1 and TRBJ2-5, with 8 nucleotides matching TRBD2. Trimming took 4 bases from V and 3 from J; bases not matched to a gene: 8. This CDR3 contains 15 residues. The germline CDR1 and CDR2 sequences are SGHRS and YFSETQ. The CDR3 region has the DNA TGCGCCAGCAGCGCACAAGGTAGCGGGGAAGAGACCCAGTACTTC. It translates to CASSAQGSGEETQYF.

The chain employs TRBV4-3 and TRBJ1-4; a possible D gene is TRBD1 (5 bases). Per the germline V gene, CDR1 is LGHNA and CDR2 is YSLEER. V lost 3 bases and J 8 bases, leaving 19 bases between the germline ends. This CDR3 region has 16 residues. CDR3 amino acids: CASSQSGTFTGEKLFF. DNA for the CDR3: TGCGCCAGCAGCCAGTCAGGGACTTTTACGGGGGAAAAACTGTTTTTT.

This clonotype was picked up a small number of times. This rearrangement joins TRBV5-1 to TRBJ2-3; perhaps TRBD1 as D (5 bases). V lost 4 bases to trimming and J lost 6 bases, with 15 bases between them. From germline, CDR1 is SGHRS and CDR2 YFSETQ. This CDR3 region has 14 residues. DNA of the CDR3: TGCGCCAGCAGCCCCGGCAGGGCGGAGGATACGCAGTATTTT. This encodes CASSPGRAEDTQYF.

This clonotype was observed many times. The chain carries TRBV12-3 or TRBV12-4 and TRBJ1-1, with D perhaps TRBD1 (6 bases). Between the trimmed V and J ends, which lost 6 bases and 4 bases, there was a span of 12 bases. This CDR3 has 13 amino acids. For the CDR3, the DNA is TGTGCCAGCAGACCGGACAGTGCCACTGAAGCTTTCTTT. Its protein is CASRPDSATEAFF.

This clonotype was detected ten times or more. This chain uses TRBV7-2 with TRBJ2-2; TRBD2 might be the D (6 bases). This CDR3 spans 12 amino acids. Germline CDR1 and CDR2: SGHTA and FQGNSA. V was trimmed by 6 bases and J by 6 bases, leaving 8 bases between them. The CDR3 DNA sequence: TGTGCCAGCAGGACTAGGGCCGGGGAGCTGTTTTTT. Protein sequence: CASRTRAGELFF.

The gene calls are TRBV2 and TRBJ2-5, with D perhaps TRBD2 (7 bases). V was pared by 4 bases and J by 5 bases, with 14 bases between. The CDR3 loop spans 14 amino acids. CDR1 and CDR2 from the germline V gene are SNHLY and FYNNEI. CDR3 nucleotides: TGTGCCAGCAGTGTTTTCGGGGGGCAGGAGACCCAGTACTTC. Protein sequence: CASSVFGGQETQYF.

This clonotype has only a few counts. The chain carries TRBV5-1 and TRBJ2-2; the D gene is possibly TRBD1 (5 bases). The CDR3 extends over 13 amino acids. V lost 0 bases and J lost 6, with 6 bases in between. CDR1 and CDR2 from the germline V gene are SGHRS and YFSETQ. CDR3 coding DNA: TGCGCCAGCAGCTTGGAAGGGGCCGGGGAGCTGTTTTTT. Its protein is CASSLEGAGELFF.

V and J are TRBV4-1 and TRBJ1-2; weak D call: TRBD1 (5 bases). The V gene's germline CDR1 is MGHRA and CDR2 YSYEKL. The CDR3 runs to 14 residues. The V end was cut by 4 bases, the J end by 0 bases, with 9 bases between. The CDR3 nucleotides are TGCGCCAGCAGCCCGAGGGGATCTAACTATGGCTACACCTTC. This sequence encodes CASSPRGSNYGYTF.

V is TRBV7-8 and J is TRBJ2-1; 11 positions agree with TRBD2. The CDR3 consists of 15 residues. The germline V gene has CDR1 SGHVS and CDR2 FQNEAQ. V lost 3 bases to trimming and J lost 6 bases; unmatched junction nucleotides: 4. In DNA form, the CDR3 reads TGTGCCAGCAGCTTTGTAGCGGGGGGGATCAATGAGCAGTTCTTC. This encodes CASSFVAGGINEQFF.

J is TRBJ2-1 and V is TRBV30; D might be TRBD1 (6 bases). This CDR3 contains 13 residues. Trimming stripped 1 base from V and 6 bases from J, with 10 bases between. CDR1 is GTSNPN and CDR2 is SVGIG in the germline V gene (reference sequence). For the CDR3, the DNA is TGTGCCTGGAGTGCGGGACAAGGCAATGAGCAGTTCTTC. Translated: CAWSAGQGNEQFF. Filled out from reference TRBV30 and TRBJ2-1, the complete variable domain reads SQTIHQWPATLVQPVGSPLSLECTVEGTSNPNLYWYRQAAGRGLQLLFYSVGIGQISSEVPQNLSASRPQDRQFILSSKKLLLSDSGFYLCAWSAGQGNEQFFGPGTRLTVL.